Following are 27 T cell receptor beta chains from one sample sequenced in a study of T cell repertoires in cytomegalovirus infection (dated by TCRdb to the late 2010s). No antigen has been identified for these receptors. According to the study, the label for this sample's treatment or condition signals: in vitro stimulation with specific CMV peptide epitopes to enrich CMV-specific T cells. Instrument on record: Illumina HiSeq 1500. The public reads were reanalyzed by TCRdb: fastp trimming at Q25, MiXCR alignment, in-frame beta chains only. Entries that share a CDR3 protein sequence are merged under the most common genes and DNA. The sample table holds 830,000 or so distinct CDR3 sequences, of which about 33% were seen once. The ten largest clones take up around 12% of the sample. This material consisted of cultured CD8+ T cells from PBMCs, taken from culture after CMV antigen stimulation. The receptors come from a human donor in good health (CMV status not recorded). Some clones in this sample may be carry-over from other donors' samples.

This clonotype was detected ten times or more. V gene TRBV11-2 combines with J gene TRBJ1-3; a possible D gene is TRBD1 (5 bases). There are 13 residues in the CDR3. The V gene lost 2 bases and the J gene lost 4 bases, with 6 bases spanning the gap. Germline CDR1 SGHAT, CDR2 FQNNGV. CDR3 residues: CASSLWGGNTIYF. The CDR3 DNA is TGTGCCAGCAGCTTATGGGGCGGAAACACCATATATTTT.

This clonotype was counted ten times or more. The chain uses TRBV12-3 or TRBV12-4 and TRBJ2-2, with unresolved D. The V end lost 4 bases, the J end lost 6 bases, and 6 bases lay between the germline ends. This CDR3 region has 12 residues. In nucleotides, the CDR3 is TGTGCCAGCAGTTGGGGTGCCGGGGAGCTGTTTTTT. This gives the protein CASSWGAGELFF.

This clonotype has only a few counts. V gene TRBV6-5 combines with J gene TRBJ1-2; D is unresolved. The CDR3 runs to 16 residues. Between the trimmed V and J ends, which lost 5 bases and 2 bases, there was a span of 18 bases. Germline values: CDR1 MNHEY, CDR2 SVGAGI. The CDR3 loop reads CASSPSRPSGNYGYTF. CDR3 nucleotides: TGTGCCAGCAGTCCTAGTCGCCCCTCGGGAAACTATGGCTACACCTTC.

This clonotype was recorded a few times. This sequence joins TRBV19 and TRBJ2-1; 11 bases line up with TRBD2. Trimming removed 5 bases from V and 5 bases from J; junction bases left unmatched: 5. Germline loops: CDR1 LNHDA, CDR2 SQIVND (reference sequence). This CDR3 is 15 amino acids long. CDR3 DNA sequence: TGTGCCAGTAGTGTACTACTAGCGGGGGACAATGAGCAGTTCTTC. It codes for CASSVLLAGDNEQFF.

This clonotype was seen repeatedly, ten times or more. The rearrangement joins TRBV12-3 or TRBV12-4 to TRBJ1-2; D gene uncertain. Trimming pared 3 bases from V and 2 bases from J, leaving 7 bases between. CDR3 length: 13 amino acids. In DNA, the CDR3 is TGTGCCAGCAGTTTGACCAGCAACTATGGCTACACCTTC. Residues: CASSLTSNYGYTF.

The CDR3 bases are TGTGCCAGCAGTGGCCTCAGGGAAAGAAGTTCCTACGAGCAGTACTTC. Its protein is CASSGLRERSSYEQYF. The V gene is TRBV28, the J gene TRBJ2-7; possible D gene TRBD1, 5 bases. Germline V gives CDR1 MDHEN, CDR2 SYDVKM. V was pared by 5 bases and J by 1 base, with 18 bases between. The CDR3 covers 16 residues.

This sequence joins TRBV7-9 and TRBJ2-5, with 7 nucleotides matching TRBD1. The CDR3 totals 15 residues. Germline V gene lookup returns CDR1 SEHNR and CDR2 FQNEAQ (reference sequence). The V and J ends lost 5 bases and 4 bases, in that order; junction bases with no gene match: 10. The CDR3 coding sequence is TGTGCCAGCAGCGCCACAGACAGGGAAGGAGAGACCCAGTACTTC. This encodes CASSATDREGETQYF. Supplemented by reference TRBV7-9 and TRBJ2-5, the full variable domain reads DTGVSQNPRHKITKRGQNVTFRCDPISEHNRLYWYRQTLGQGPEFLTYFQNEAQLEKSRLLSDRFSAERPKGSFSTLEIQRTEQGDSAMYLCASSATDREGETQYFGPGTRLLVL.

The rearrangement joins TRBV10-3 to TRBJ1-5, with 7 bases matching TRBD1. The J segment lost 4 bases and the V segment lost 3 bases, leaving 6 bases of the junction unmatched. This CDR3 is 15 amino acids long. Germline assignment: CDR1 ENHRY and CDR2 SYGVKD. In nucleotides, the CDR3 is TGTGCCATCAGTGACTTCGGGACAGATAATCAGCCCCAGCATTTT. It encodes CAISDFGTDNQPQHF.

The chain carries TRBV27 and TRBJ2-1; TRBD1 agrees at 8 bases. The V and J ends lost 2 bases and 8 bases, in that order; junction bases with no gene match: 2. This CDR3 spans 13 amino acids. Per germline, CDR1 MNHEY and CDR2 SMNVEV (reference sequence). The chain's CDR3 is CASSLNRGDEQFF. The CDR3 DNA sequence: TGTGCCAGCAGTTTAAACAGGGGGGATGAGCAGTTCTTC.

The chain couples TRBV7-9 to TRBJ2-1; D unclear. Germline V CDR1 and CDR2: SEHNR, FQNEAQ (reference sequence). This CDR3 has 12 amino acids. Trimming cost V 3 bases and J 6 bases, with 6 bases left between them. The CDR3: CASSFSVNEQFF. The CDR3 region has the DNA TGTGCCAGCAGCTTTTCAGTCAATGAGCAGTTCTTC. The complete variable domain, with remaining parts taken from reference TRBV7-9 and TRBJ2-1, reads DTGVSQNPRHKITKRGQNVTFRCDPISEHNRLYWYRQTLGQGPEFLTYFQNEAQLEKSRLLSDRFSAERPKGSFSTLEIQRTEQGDSAMYLCASSFSVNEQFFGPGTRLTVL.

The genes are TRBV19 and TRBJ1-2; D is unclear. The CDR3 loop spans 11 amino acids. Germline V gives CDR1 LNHDA, CDR2 SQIVND (reference sequence). The V and J ends lost 7 bases and 6 bases respectively, with 9 bases between them. CDR3 sequence reads: CASTLGDGYTF. CDR3 DNA sequence: TGTGCCAGTACCCTCGGGGATGGCTACACCTTC.

This clonotype showed up just a few times. The CDR3 loop reads CASSMFGQGMSYNEQFF. The CDR3 DNA reads TGTGCCAGTAGTATGTTCGGACAGGGGATGTCCTACAATGAGCAGTTCTTC. The chain carries TRBV19 and TRBJ2-1; 9 bases line up with TRBD1. The CDR3 covers 17 residues. Germline V lookup: CDR1 LNHDA, CDR2 SQIVND (reference sequence). Trimming cost V 3 bases and J 1 base; bases outside gene matches: 7.

This clonotype turned up a few times. The J gene is TRBJ2-3, the V gene TRBV27; D remains ambiguous. The ends were cut back, 4 bases at V and 6 bases at J, with 17 bases in the middle. Per the germline V gene, CDR1 is MNHEY and CDR2 is SMNVEV (reference sequence). CDR3 length equals 15 residues. CDR3 nucleotides: TGTGCCAGCAGTTCCGGTCTCCCGGACGAGGATACGCAGTATTTT. Encoded protein: CASSSGLPDEDTQYF.

This clonotype was detected a few times. The chain has TRBV5-6 and TRBJ1-6; D not resolved. The CDR3 is 14 amino acids. Germline lookup yields CDR1 SGHDT and CDR2 YYEEEE. Trimming cost V 0 bases and J 7 bases, with 8 bases left between them. The CDR3 nucleotides read TGTGCCAGCAGCTTGGTCCAGTTGAATTCACCCCTCCACTTT. Its protein is CASSLVQLNSPLHF.

This clonotype occurred a few times. The genes are TRBV7-8 and TRBJ2-3, with 8 nucleotides matching TRBD2. CDR3 size: 16 residues. CDR1 is SGHVS and CDR2 is FQNEAQ in the germline V gene. V was clipped by 6 bases and J by 3 bases; unmatched bases: 11. CDR3 nucleotide sequence: TGTGCCAGCAGAGGAGCGGGGGAGGGGTGGACAGATACGCAGTATTTT. This gives the protein CASRGAGEGWTDTQYF.

The CDR3 coding sequence is TGCGCCAGCAGCCAAGCGGACCGCATCGGGGACGAGCAGTACTTC. This codes for CASSQADRIGDEQYF. The V gene is TRBV4-1, the J gene TRBJ2-7; D is perhaps TRBD2 (5 bases). In germline, CDR1 is MGHRA, CDR2 YSYEKL. CDR3 size: 15 residues. V lost 1 base to trimming and J lost 5 bases, with 15 bases between them.

This clonotype was observed at least ten times. V usage is TRBV7-2 and J usage is TRBJ2-5, with 11 bases lining up with TRBD2. Trimming took 5 bases from V and 5 from J; bases not matched to a gene: 10. There are 16 residues in the CDR3. The germline V gene encodes CDR1 SGHTA and CDR2 FQGNSA. For the CDR3, the DNA is TGTGCCAGCAGCGCCCATAGCGGGGGGGTCAGGGAGACCCAGTACTTC. This translates into CASSAHSGGVRETQYF.

This clonotype was recorded many times. The chain combines TRBV7-9 with TRBJ2-5, with D perhaps TRBD2 (5 bases). Germline CDR1 and CDR2: SEHNR and FQNEAQ (reference sequence). V was shortened by 5 bases and J by 1 base, with 14 bases between the two germline ends. CDR3 length: 15 residues. CDR3 sequence reads: CASSHRLIRQETQYF. The CDR3 region has the DNA TGTGCCAGCAGCCATCGACTAATTCGCCAAGAGACCCAGTACTTC.

The chain's CDR3 is CASTVGMGFRRDTQYF. CDR3 DNA: TGTGCCAGCACCGTTGGAATGGGCTTCCGCAGGGATACGCAGTATTTT. V gene TRBV28 combines with J gene TRBJ2-3; no clear D. Trimming removed 7 bases from V and 6 bases from J, with 23 bases in between. Germline CDR1 is MDHEN and CDR2 is SYDVKM. CDR3 size: 16 residues.

This clonotype was picked up many times. The V call is TRBV12-3 or TRBV12-4, the J call TRBJ2-5; possibly TRBD1 or TRBD2 for D (5 bases each). V was pared by 5 bases and J by 1 base, with 32 bases between. CDR3 length: 21 residues. This chain's CDR3 is CASSPREVTWVGPGGQETQYF. The CDR3 DNA reads as TGTGCCAGCAGTCCCCGGGAAGTAACGTGGGTGGGGCCTGGAGGCCAAGAGACCCAGTACTTC.

The rearrangement links TRBV11-2 to TRBJ2-3; maybe TRBD2 (5 bases). CDR3 size: 16 residues. The germline V gene encodes CDR1 SGHAT and CDR2 FQNNGV. V was cut by 5 bases and J by 1 base, with 16 bases left in between. The CDR3 region is CASSLGVRPRTDTQYF. The CDR3 DNA reads TGTGCCAGCAGCCTCGGGGTCCGCCCCCGCACAGATACGCAGTATTTT.

The V gene is TRBV28, the J gene TRBJ2-1, with D possibly TRBD1 on 7 matching bases. Germline V gene data show CDR1 as MDHEN and CDR2 as SYDVKM. V was trimmed by 6 bases and J by 6 bases, leaving 18 bases between them. The CDR3 has 15 residues. The CDR3 sequence: CASSVMPGGSNEQFF. CDR3 bases: TGTGCCAGCAGCGTGATGCCAGGGGGGTCCAATGAGCAGTTCTTC. The full variable domain, completed using reference TRBV28 and TRBJ2-1, is DVKVTQSSRYLVKRTGEKVFLECVQDMDHENMFWYRQDPGLGLRLIYFSYDVKMKEKGDIPEGYSVSREKKERFSLILESASTNQTSMYLCASSVMPGGSNEQFFGPGTRLTVL.

This clonotype appeared many times. The gene calls are TRBV18 and TRBJ1-3; the match to TRBD1 covers 8 bases. The CDR3 spans 18 residues. V lost 5 bases to trimming and J lost 0 bases; unmatched junction nucleotides: 12. Germline-derived CDR1 and CDR2 are KGHSH and LQKENI. The CDR3 DNA follows: TGTGCCAGCTCAGTGGAACGAAGGACAGGGCTCTCTGGAAACACCATATATTTT. Amino acid sequence: CASSVERRTGLSGNTIYF. The complete variable domain, with remaining parts taken from reference TRBV18 and TRBJ1-3, reads NAGVMQNPRHLVRRRGQEARLRCSPMKGHSHVYWYRQLPEEGLKFMVYLQKENIIDESGMPKERFSAEFPKEGPSILRIQQVVRGDSAAYFCASSVERRTGLSGNTIYFGEGSWLTVV.

There are many counts of this clonotype. The rearrangement joins TRBV7-6 to TRBJ2-1; TRBD2 matches at 8 bases. Trimming cost V 1 base and J 5 bases; bases outside gene matches: 7. Germline loops: CDR1 SGHVS, CDR2 FNYEAQ. This CDR3 has 16 amino acids. Written as DNA, the CDR3 is TGTGCCAGCAGCTTAGGAACTAGCGGACGAGACAATGAGCAGTTCTTC. Translating gives CASSLGTSGRDNEQFF.

This clonotype was observed a few times. CDR3 sequence: CASSLDGVAAFF. DNA of the CDR3: TGTGCCAGCAGTTTGGATGGGGTCGCTGCTTTCTTT. The genes are TRBV12-3 or TRBV12-4 and TRBJ1-1; D not certain. With 3 bases removed from V and 11 bases from J, the gap between germline ends came to 13 bases. The CDR3 has 12 amino acids.

The chain is built from TRBV12-3 or TRBV12-4 and TRBJ2-7; D might be TRBD2 (6 bases). This CDR3 has 12 residues. The V and J ends lost 6 bases and 6 bases respectively, with 12 bases between them. CDR3 loop: CASSGGTAEQYF. The CDR3 DNA follows: TGTGCCAGCAGCGGCGGGACCGCCGAGCAGTACTTC.

CDR3 protein: CASSEWLAESEQFF. The DNA of the CDR3 is TGTGCCAGCAGTGAATGGCTAGCTGAGAGTGAGCAGTTCTTC. V is TRBV2 and J is TRBJ2-1; possible D gene TRBD2, 5 bases. CDR1 and CDR2 (germline): SNHLY, FYNNEI. Trimming took off 2 bases at V and 9 bases at J, with 14 bases between the two ends. CDR3 size: 14 residues.